Given below is one TCR beta chain in context. The data stem from a study of blood T cell repertoires in COVID-19. Study at large: COVID-19 samples from acute and convalescent phases originated in the United States, Italy and Spain. Sources were T cells, B-cell-depleted T cells, or PBMCs; the material itself was cDNA or gDNA.

From germline, CDR1 is SGHTA and CDR2 FQGNSA. Trimming removed 5 bases from V and 6 bases from J; junction bases left unmatched: 8. The CDR3 is made up of 14 amino acids. In the study's own analysis: Reference gene primers were amplified, and this amplification served to estimate nucleated cell counts. TCRdb keeps only in-frame clones here, not all; method: immunoSEQ multiplex PCR. The DNA gave D and trimming, while V, J and clone size come from that table. The sample records about 70,000 clones, around 84% being singletons. The chain combines TRBV7-2 with TRBJ2-7; 9 nucleotides align to TRBD1. This clonotype originated in a woman in her sixties or seventies with acute or convalescent COVID-19. The sample was peripheral blood. For the CDR3, the DNA is TGTGCCAGCAGCCTCGGGACAGGGTTGGGCGAGCAGTACTTC. Protein: CASSLGTGLGEQYF.